Here is one T cell receptor (beta chain) with its context. TCRdb's copy holds only in-frame clones and misses some; the assay was immunoSEQ multiplex PCR. The repertoire has 25,000 to 35,000 clones, about 91% of them found once; the top ten carry roughly a tenth. This specimen comes from a study of T cell changes during pregnancy in multiple sclerosis. V shed 0 bases and J shed 5 bases, with 11 bases lying between them. The germline V gene encodes CDR1 MGHRA and CDR2 YSYEKL. This CDR3 has 14 residues. Sequencing used CD8+ T cells from peripheral blood mononuclear cells, obtained in the second trimester of pregnancy. This TCR was recovered from a female donor with multiple sclerosis, enrolled in a pregnancy study. This chain links TRBV4-1 with TRBJ2-7; a possible D gene is TRBD1 (6 bases). The CDR3 reads CASSQDSGGNEQYF. CDR3 nucleotide sequence: TGCGCCAGCAGCCAAGATAGTGGGGGCAACGAGCAGTACTTC.